These 14 T cell receptor beta chains came from one sample sequenced in a study of spatial heterogeneity in lung cancer. TCRdb analysed the 5' RACE reads with MiXCR anew, one entry per CDR3 protein. The sample lists about 3,600 distinct CDR3 sequences, about 4% occurring once. Study results and limitations: One measure, the expanded intratumoral alpha and beta TCR count, tracked tumor mutation counts.

No antigen has been identified for these receptors. Regarding time point: sample taken at primary tumor resection. The source material was lung tumor tissue, sampled at surgery. All receptors come from a male donor with early-stage non-small cell lung cancer.

There are many counts of this clonotype. CDR3 nucleotides: TGTGCCAGCAGCTTAGCGGGGGGGCCCCAGCATTTT. Amino acid sequence: CASSLAGGPQHF. This chain joins TRBV7-9 and TRBJ1-5; D perhaps matches TRBD1 (5 bases). This CDR3 has 12 amino acids. The germline gives CDR1 SEHNR, CDR2 FQNEAQ (reference sequence). V dropped 0 bases and J dropped 9 bases, with 6 bases sitting between them.

This clonotype has at least ten counts. The rearrangement joins TRBV7-2 to TRBJ2-5; TRBD2 matches at 8 bases. V lost 4 bases, J lost 3 bases, and 1 base stayed unmatched. The CDR3 length is 13 residues. CDR1 and CDR2 from the germline V gene are SGHTA and FQGNSA. Here the CDR3 reads CASSWRGEETQYF. The DNA for the CDR3 is TGTGCCAGCAGCTGGCGGGGGGAAGAGACCCAGTACTTC.

This clonotype qualifies as medium-sized. This chain links TRBV20-1 with TRBJ2-5; TRBD1 might be the D (5 bases). Trimming shortened V by 0 bases and J by 0 bases, and 11 bases separated the two germline ends. Germline loops: CDR1 DFQATT, CDR2 SNEGSKA (reference sequence). The CDR3 is made up of 15 amino acids. Here the CDR3 DNA reads TGCAGTGCTAGAGAAGGGGCGGTGTACCAAGAGACCCAGTACTTC. This codes for CSAREGAVYQETQYF.

Ten or more counts support this clonotype. The chain is built from TRBV5-6 and TRBJ2-7; D gene ambiguous. Between the trimmed V and J ends, which lost 3 bases and 2 bases, there was a span of 6 bases. The germline CDR1 and CDR2 sequences are SGHDT and YYEEEE. The CDR3 is 12 residues long. CDR3 in DNA: TGTGCCAGCAGCTCCACTACCTACGAGCAGTACTTC. Residues: CASSSTTYEQYF.

This clonotype was counted many times. The chain couples TRBV19 to TRBJ1-4; 9 nucleotides align to TRBD1. CDR1 LNHDA and CDR2 SQIVND come from the germline V gene (reference sequence). CDR3 length equals 14 residues. The trim removed 5 bases at V and 10 bases at J, leaving 8 bases unmatched. For the CDR3, the DNA is TGTGCCAGTAGTGGGGACAGGGCGAGCAGAAAACTGTTTTTT. Its translation is CASSGDRASRKLFF. Drawing the rest from reference TRBV19 and TRBJ1-4, the complete variable domain is DGGITQSPKYLFRKEGQNVTLSCEQNLNHDAMYWYRQDPGQGLRLIYYSQIVNDFQKGDIAEGYSVSREKKESFPLTVTSAQKNPTAFYLCASSGDRASRKLFFGSGTQLSVL.

There are many counts of this clonotype. CDR3 DNA: TGCGCCAGCAGCTTGGGGGGGACAGTTTATAATTCACCCCTCCACTTT. Its protein product is CASSLGGTVYNSPLHF. The chain employs TRBV5-1 and TRBJ1-6, with 7 nucleotides matching TRBD1. Germline values: CDR1 SGHRS, CDR2 YFSETQ. The CDR3 consists of 16 residues. The V and J ends lost 0 bases and 4 bases, in that order; junction bases with no gene match: 4.

This clonotype qualifies as medium-sized. The V call is TRBV7-9, the J call TRBJ2-7; D not certain. CDR1 is SEHNR and CDR2 is FQNEAQ in the germline V gene (reference sequence). There are 13 residues in the CDR3. The V end was cut by 0 bases, the J end by 0 bases, with 3 bases between. The CDR3 DNA is TGTGCCAGCAGCTTAGCTCGCTCCTACGAGCAGTACGTC. It encodes CASSLARSYEQYV.

This clonotype was counted ten times or more. The chain employs TRBV15 and TRBJ2-3, with D maybe TRBD1 (6 bases). The length of the CDR3 is 17 residues. CDR1 and CDR2 from the germline V gene are LNHNV and YYDKDF (reference sequence). With 4 bases removed from V and 0 bases from J, the gap between germline ends came to 17 bases. In DNA form, the CDR3 reads TGTGCCACCAGCACCCGGCGACAGGCTACTAGCACAGATACGCAGTATTTT. It codes for CATSTRRQATSTDTQYF.

As to this clonotype: A much larger clone differs from this one at a single base, so this may be a read error. The CDR3 nucleotides read TGTGCCAGCAGCTTAGGGAGGGGGCGCGGGGAAGCTTCCTTT. It is translated as CASSLGRGRGEASF. The chain couples TRBV7-9 to TRBJ1-1, with 7 bases matching TRBD1. Germline V CDR1 and CDR2: SEHNR, FQNEAQ (reference sequence). This CDR3 is 14 amino acids long. Based on the CDR3 plus reference TRBV7-9 and TRBJ1-1, the full variable domain is DTGVSQNPRHKITKRGQNVTFRCDPISEHNRLYWYRQTLGQGPEFLTYFQNEAQLEKSRLLSDRFSAERPKGSFSTLEIQRTEQGDSAMYLCASSLGRGRGEASFGQGTRLTVV.

Ten or more counts support this clonotype. The chain links TRBV7-2 to TRBJ1-3, with TRBD1 matching over 7 bases. This CDR3 is built from 15 residues. Trimming removed 5 bases from V and 6 bases from J; junction bases left unmatched: 10. Germline V gives CDR1 SGHTA, CDR2 FQGNSA. In DNA form, the CDR3 reads TGTGCCAGCAGCGCCCGGGACAGCCCTTTAAACACCATATATTTT. Protein product: CASSARDSPLNTIYF.

This clonotype was recorded many times. The chain uses TRBV6-1 and TRBJ2-2, with TRBD1 matching over 7 bases. J lost 1 base, V lost 5 bases, and 4 bases had no gene match. The germline V gene encodes CDR1 MNHNS and CDR2 SASEGT. There are 15 residues in the CDR3. CDR3 loop: CASSPWTGNTGELFF. The CDR3 coding sequence is TGTGCCAGCAGTCCGTGGACAGGGAACACCGGGGAGCTGTTTTTT.

This clonotype is deemed medium-sized. The V and J genes are TRBV4-3 and TRBJ2-3, with TRBD1 matching over 7 bases. J lost 7 bases, V lost 1 base, and 2 bases had no gene match. Germline V CDR1 and CDR2: LGHNA, YSLEER. The CDR3 is made up of 13 amino acids. The CDR3 DNA sequence: TGCGCCAGCAGCCAAGGAGGGGGCAATACGCAGTATTTT. It encodes CASSQGGGNTQYF.

The chain carries TRBV25-1 and TRBJ2-7; unclear D gene. Trimming took off 5 bases at V and 3 bases at J, with 2 bases between the two ends. This CDR3 spans 10 amino acids. CDR1 and CDR2 from the germline V gene are MGHDK and SYGVNS. The CDR3 DNA is TGTGCCAGCAGTAACTACGAGCAGTACGTC. The encoded protein is CASSNYEQYV.

This clonotype is classed as medium-sized. The chain couples TRBV5-6 to TRBJ1-3; TRBD1 is a possible D gene (6 bases). V gave up 1 base and J gave up 11 bases, with 13 bases separating them. The CDR3 totals 13 residues. The germline V gene encodes CDR1 SGHDT and CDR2 YYEEEE. CDR3 loop: CASSLTQGKAIYF. CDR3 in DNA: TGTGCCAGCAGCTTGACTCAGGGGAAAGCCATATATTTT.